This T cell receptor (beta chain) was profiled in a study of cytomegalovirus exposure and HLA in healthy donors. Study as a whole: The Caucasian-associated ancestry cluster contained 81% of the approximately 390 genotyped donors.

Regarding this clone: Its antigen is unknown.

PCR amplification relied on 60 Vbeta primers (plus 13 Jbeta primers). This table comes from immunoSEQ multiplex PCR, and its TCRdb copy is limited to in-frame clones, with some not included. Its listing shows 45,000 to 60,000 clones. Study results and limitations: There was a cluster of highly shared sequence variants that was likely a sequencing artifact.

The V gene's germline CDR1 is LGHNA and CDR2 YNFKEQ. The ends were cut back, 4 bases at V and 3 bases at J, with 12 bases in the middle. This CDR3 region has 14 residues. This receptor was identified in a woman aged 40 to 50 in good health and CMV-seronegative. The rearrangement uses TRBV4-2 and TRBJ1-2; D is undetermined. The sample taken for sequencing was PBMCs. The CDR3 is CASSRGPGDYGYTF. In DNA, the CDR3 is TGTGCCAGCAGCCGTGGTCCCGGGGACTATGGCTACACCTTC.